The 26 T cell receptor beta chains below were found in one sample sequenced in a study of T cells in Graves' hyperthyroidism and ophthalmopathy. RNA transcripts gave rise to amplified TCR beta CDR3 regions. With the HTBI primer set, the TCR CDR3 went through a first round of RT-PCR. TCRdb called the multiplex PCR reads again in MiXCR, with one record for every CDR3 protein. The data hold hundreds of thousands of distinct CDR3 sequences, with roughly 40% observed a single time. The sequenced sample was blood. These receptors originate from a man between 18 and 29 years old with Graves' hyperthyroidism.

This clonotype came up a few times. The genes are TRBV7-2 and TRBJ1-4; 9 nucleotides align to TRBD1. Germline values: CDR1 SGHTA, CDR2 FQGNSA. V shed 1 base, J shed 6 bases, and the junction held 6 bases outside the gene matches. The CDR3 runs to 16 residues. The CDR3 region is CASSLGAGTGHEKLFF. For the CDR3, the DNA is TGTGCCAGCAGCTTAGGGGCCGGGACAGGGCATGAAAAACTGTTTTTT.

This clonotype has just a few counts. The chain joins TRBV20-1 to TRBJ2-7; 10 bases map to TRBD2. The CDR3 runs to 14 residues. Germline assignment: CDR1 DFQATT and CDR2 SNEGSKA (reference sequence). Trimming cost V 4 bases and J 0 bases; bases outside gene matches: 3. CDR3 DNA: TGCAGTGCTATTCTAGCGGGAGTCTCCTACGAGCAGTACTTC. Protein product: CSAILAGVSYEQYF.

This clonotype was seen a handful of times. The chain carries TRBV20-1 and TRBJ2-5; 11 bases agree with TRBD2. The germline gives CDR1 DFQATT, CDR2 SNEGSKA (reference sequence). V trimming: 3 bases; J trimming: 5 bases; junction bases outside the gene matches: 5. This CDR3 has 14 amino acids. The CDR3 region is CSASTSGRGETQYF. The DNA for the CDR3 is TGCAGTGCTAGTACTAGCGGGAGAGGGGAGACCCAGTACTTC.

This chain uses TRBV25-1 with TRBJ1-2, with D uncertain. The germline gives CDR1 MGHDK, CDR2 SYGVNS. V was shortened by 2 bases and J by 5 bases, with 15 bases between the two germline ends. The CDR3 sequence is 15 residues long. CDR3: CASSEVKADAYGYTF. The CDR3 DNA follows: TGTGCCAGCAGTGAAGTTAAGGCGGACGCTTATGGCTACACCTTC.

This clonotype has ten or more counts. J is TRBJ1-5 and V is TRBV2; no reliable D call. The germline V gene has CDR1 SNHLY and CDR2 FYNNEI. The CDR3 sequence is 15 residues long. V was pared by 7 bases and J by 0 bases, with 13 bases between. The chain's CDR3 is CASTDDGYSNQPQHF. The CDR3 coding sequence is TGTGCCAGCACCGATGACGGGTATAGCAATCAGCCCCAGCATTTT. Drawing the rest from reference TRBV2 and TRBJ1-5, the complete variable domain is EPEVTQTPSHQVTQMGQEVILRCVPISNHLYFYWYRQILGQKVEFLVSFYNNEISEKSEIFDDQFSVERPDGSNFTLKIRSTKLEDSAMYFCASTDDGYSNQPQHFGDGTRLSIL.

The V gene is TRBV10-3, the J gene TRBJ1-2; no definite D call. The CDR3 is made up of 14 amino acids. CDR1 and CDR2 (germline): ENHRY, SYGVKD. V gave up 3 bases and J gave up 2 bases, with 10 bases separating them. CDR3 nucleotide sequence: TGTGCCATCAGTGAAATTACGGAAAACTATGGCTACACCTTC. This gives the protein CAISEITENYGYTF.

This clonotype was detected many times. CDR3 region: CASRRDPEGNQPQHF. The DNA of the CDR3 is TGTGCCAGCAGGCGAGACCCAGAGGGCAATCAGCCCCAGCATTTT. The chain is built from TRBV2 and TRBJ1-5; D remains unclear. The CDR3 consists of 15 residues. Trimming took off 6 bases at V and 2 bases at J, with 14 bases between the two ends. Germline values: CDR1 SNHLY, CDR2 FYNNEI.

The chain links TRBV5-1 to TRBJ2-6, with D tentatively TRBD1 or TRBD2 (5 bases each). The CDR3 sequence is 16 residues long. Germline assignment: CDR1 SGHRS and CDR2 YFSETQ. V was pared by 4 bases and J by 0 bases, with 11 bases between. This CDR3 reads CASSAAGSSGANVLTF. DNA of the CDR3: TGCGCCAGCAGCGCCGCAGGGAGCTCTGGGGCCAACGTCCTGACTTTC.

V and J are TRBV5-8 and TRBJ2-7; D might be TRBD1 (6 bases). With 4 bases removed from V and 5 bases from J, the gap between germline ends came to 16 bases. This CDR3 has 14 residues. CDR1 SGHTS and CDR2 YDEGEE come from the germline V gene. The CDR3 reads CASSVQGSRHEQYF. The CDR3, as DNA: TGTGCCAGCAGCGTACAGGGTAGTCGCCACGAGCAGTACTTC.

DNA of the CDR3: TGTGCCAGCAGCTCCTACCTCGGGGGTAAGACCTACGAGCAGTACTTC. Translating gives CASSSYLGGKTYEQYF. The chain recombines TRBV7-9 with TRBJ2-7; tentative D call: TRBD2 (6 bases). Trimming shortened V by 4 bases and J by 2 bases, and 18 bases separated the two germline ends. The germline gives CDR1 SEHNR, CDR2 FQNEAQ (reference sequence). The CDR3 covers 16 residues.

The chain recombines TRBV20-1 with TRBJ2-7; D assignment may be TRBD1 or TRBD2 (6 bases each). Germline V gives CDR1 DFQATT, CDR2 SNEGSKA (reference sequence). The CDR3 contains 20 residues. V was pared by 0 bases and J by 0 bases, with 27 bases between. The DNA of the CDR3 is TGCAGTGCTAGAGATGCAGGCGGGGTGACAGGCTCGATATTCTCCTACGAGCAGTACTTC. This sequence encodes CSARDAGGVTGSIFSYEQYF.

Comments on this clonotype: One base away lies a much larger clone, so this may be a sequencing read error. The V call is TRBV19, the J call TRBJ1-6; D is unresolved. V was cut by 9 bases and J by 7 bases, with 28 bases left in between. The CDR3 contains 18 residues. Germline assignment: CDR1 LNHDA and CDR2 SQIVND (reference sequence). The CDR3 DNA reads TGTGCCAGCGGCTTATCCGCAGGCGCAATCTACCCAAATTCACCCCTCCACTTT. Encoded protein: CASGLSAGAIYPNSPLHF.

In its sample, this clonotype was seen a few times. The chain uses TRBV7-6 and TRBJ2-5; weak D call: TRBD2 (6 bases). The CDR3 is 14 residues long. Germline CDR1 reads SGHVS; CDR2 reads FNYEAQ. The ends were cut back, 2 bases at V and 3 bases at J, with 10 bases in the middle. The CDR3 DNA sequence: TGTGCCAGCAGCTTATTTACGGGGGAAGAGACCCAGTACTTC. As protein: CASSLFTGEETQYF.

With regard to this clonotype: Germline is not matched at one junction end, which may reflect a read error. This rearrangement joins TRBV10-2 to TRBJ2-6; D ambiguous. Looked up from germline, CDR1 is WSHSY and CDR2 is SAAADI. CDR3 size: 13 residues. Here the CDR3 reads CDSASSGANVLTF. The CDR3 bases are TGCGACAGCGCCTCCTCTGGGGCCAACGTCCTGACTTTC.

This clonotype was observed a few times. The chain joins TRBV12-3 or TRBV12-4 to TRBJ1-2; TRBD1 aligns across 8 bases. Trimming removed 4 bases from V and 6 bases from J; junction bases left unmatched: 4. CDR3 length: 13 residues. The CDR3 loop is CASSSGQAHGYTF. CDR3 coding DNA: TGTGCCAGCAGTTCGGGACAGGCTCATGGCTACACCTTC.

This chain uses TRBV11-1 with TRBJ1-6; D is perhaps TRBD1 (5 bases). The CDR3 spans 15 residues. Trimming cost V 5 bases and J 3 bases, with 11 bases left between them. The germline V gene has CDR1 SGHAT and CDR2 FQDESV (reference sequence). CDR3: CASSPRDDYNSPLHF. CDR3 in DNA: TGTGCCAGCAGCCCCCGGGACGACTATAATTCACCCCTCCACTTT.

This clonotype came up a few times. The chain carries TRBV9 and TRBJ1-4; no definite D call. The CDR3 is made up of 15 amino acids. V lost 4 bases to trimming and J lost 8 bases, with 18 bases between them. Germline-derived CDR1 and CDR2 are SGDLS and YYNGEE. The CDR3 sequence: CASSLVGQEPEKLFF. DNA for the CDR3: TGTGCCAGCAGCTTAGTAGGCCAGGAGCCCGAAAAACTGTTTTTT.

This sequence joins TRBV9 and TRBJ2-7; D is perhaps TRBD1 or TRBD2 (6 bases each). Trimming removed 0 bases from V and 7 bases from J, with 17 bases in between. The CDR3 consists of 15 residues. From germline, CDR1 is SGDLS and CDR2 YYNGEE. The chain's CDR3 is CASSVGVGGAWEQYF. CDR3 nucleotide sequence: TGTGCCAGCAGCGTAGGTGTCGGGGGCGCGTGGGAGCAGTACTTC.

Only a few counts were recorded for this clonotype. The chain recombines TRBV12-3 or TRBV12-4 with TRBJ1-5; D gene uncertain. V lost 5 bases to trimming and J lost 9 bases, with 14 bases between them. This CDR3 has 13 residues. CDR3 nucleotides: TGTGCCAGCAGTCCCTATGGACGGGGGCCCCAGCATTTT. Residues: CASSPYGRGPQHF.

The V and J genes are TRBV15 and TRBJ1-2; a possible D gene is TRBD1 (5 bases). This CDR3 spans 15 amino acids. V dropped 3 bases and J dropped 2 bases, with 13 bases sitting between them. CDR1 is LNHNV, CDR2 YYDKDF, per germline (reference sequence). The CDR3 sequence: CATSSDRQQNYGYTF. DNA for the CDR3: TGTGCCACCAGCAGCGATCGACAGCAAAACTATGGCTACACCTTC.

This rearrangement joins TRBV10-1 to TRBJ1-5; D possibly corresponds to TRBD1 (5 bases). Looked up from germline, CDR1 is WNHNN and CDR2 is SYGVQD (reference sequence). Trimming took off 6 bases at V and 4 bases at J, with 19 bases between the two ends. The CDR3 runs to 16 residues. The CDR3 protein is CASSQKPAGGNQPQHF. CDR3 DNA: TGCGCCAGCAGCCAGAAACCTGCGGGGGGAAATCAGCCCCAGCATTTT.

The J gene is TRBJ1-6, the V gene TRBV5-6, with 10 nucleotides matching TRBD1. Trimming cost V 6 bases and J 10 bases; bases outside gene matches: 10. The CDR3 totals 15 residues. Germline CDR1 SGHDT, CDR2 YYEEEE. CDR3 amino acids: CASTRRDRGNSPLHF. The CDR3 bases are TGTGCCAGCACCCGCCGGGACAGGGGCAACTCACCCCTCCACTTT. The full variable domain, rest sourced from reference TRBV5-6 and TRBJ1-6, is DAGVTQSPTHLIKTRGQQVTLRCSPKSGHDTVSWYQQALGQGPQFIFQYYEEEERQRGNFPDRFSGHQFPNYSSELNVNALLLGDSALYLCASTRRDRGNSPLHFGNGTRLTVT.

This clonotype occurred a few times. The genes are TRBV6-5 and TRBJ1-5; D gene unclear. Germline CDR1 MNHEY, CDR2 SVGAGI. This CDR3 is 13 amino acids long. Trimming stripped 5 bases from V and 1 base from J, with 6 bases between. As DNA, the CDR3 is TGTGCCAGCAGTGCTTGGAGCAATCAGCCCCAGCATTTT. Translation gives CASSAWSNQPQHF.

This clonotype was picked up a small number of times. The chain recombines TRBV24-1 with TRBJ1-1; possibly TRBD1 for D (6 bases). CDR1 and CDR2 from the germline V gene are KGHDR and SFDVKD. Trimming left V 2 bases short and J 2 bases short, with 11 bases between. CDR3 size: 15 residues. In DNA form, the CDR3 reads TGTGCCACCAGTGATTCGGGGGCCCTTAACACTGAAGCTTTCTTT. This encodes CATSDSGALNTEAFF.

Comment on this clonotype: One junction end does not reproduce the germline sequence, and a read error may be involved. V and J are TRBV7-9 and TRBJ1-4; 8 positions agree with TRBD1. The CDR3 extends over 13 amino acids. From germline, CDR1 is SEHNR and CDR2 FQNEAQ (reference sequence). The CDR3 protein is CASSPDRGGIFCF. The CDR3 coding sequence is TGTGCCAGCAGCCCAGACAGGGGTGGCATCTTCTGTTTT.

Written as DNA, the CDR3 is TGTGCCAGCAGCAAGACAGTAACATATCACTACGAGCAGTACTTC. Translating gives CASSKTVTYHYEQYF. The V and J genes are TRBV7-2 and TRBJ2-7; perhaps TRBD1 as D (5 bases). This CDR3 is 15 amino acids long. CDR1 and CDR2 from the germline V gene are SGHTA and FQGNSA. Trimming removed 5 bases from V and 3 bases from J, with 17 bases in between.